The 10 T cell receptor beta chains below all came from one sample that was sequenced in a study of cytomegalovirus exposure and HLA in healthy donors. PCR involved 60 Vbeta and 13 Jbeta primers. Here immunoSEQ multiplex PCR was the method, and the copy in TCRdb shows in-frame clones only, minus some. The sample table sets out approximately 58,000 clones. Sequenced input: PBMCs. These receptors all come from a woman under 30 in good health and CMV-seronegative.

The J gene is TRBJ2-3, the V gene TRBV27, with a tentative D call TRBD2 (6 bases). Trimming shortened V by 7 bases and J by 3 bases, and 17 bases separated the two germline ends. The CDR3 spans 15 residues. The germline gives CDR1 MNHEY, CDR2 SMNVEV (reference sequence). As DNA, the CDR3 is TGTGCCAGCACCTCAGCTAGCGCGCGTACAGATACGCAGTATTTT. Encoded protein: CASTSASARTDTQYF.

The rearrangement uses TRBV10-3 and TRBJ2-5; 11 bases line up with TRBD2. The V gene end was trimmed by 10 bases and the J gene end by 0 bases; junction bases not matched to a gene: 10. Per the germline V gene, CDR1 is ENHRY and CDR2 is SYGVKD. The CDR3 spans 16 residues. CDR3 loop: CATSRGTSGNQETQYF. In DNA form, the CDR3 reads TGTGCCACCTCTCGGGGGACTAGCGGAAACCAAGAGACCCAGTACTTC.

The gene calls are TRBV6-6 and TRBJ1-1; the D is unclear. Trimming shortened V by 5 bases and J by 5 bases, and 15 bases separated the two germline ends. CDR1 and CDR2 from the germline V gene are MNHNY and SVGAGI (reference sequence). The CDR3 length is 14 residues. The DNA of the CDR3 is TGTGCCAGCAGTCAAGACCAAGGAGTTACTGAAGCTTTCTTT. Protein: CASSQDQGVTEAFF.

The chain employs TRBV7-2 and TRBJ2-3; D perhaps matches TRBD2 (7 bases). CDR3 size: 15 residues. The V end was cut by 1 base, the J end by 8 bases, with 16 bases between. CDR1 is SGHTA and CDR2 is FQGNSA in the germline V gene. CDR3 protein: CASSLVAGAPGTQYF. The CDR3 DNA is TGTGCCAGCAGCTTAGTTGCGGGGGCGCCTGGTACGCAGTATTTT.

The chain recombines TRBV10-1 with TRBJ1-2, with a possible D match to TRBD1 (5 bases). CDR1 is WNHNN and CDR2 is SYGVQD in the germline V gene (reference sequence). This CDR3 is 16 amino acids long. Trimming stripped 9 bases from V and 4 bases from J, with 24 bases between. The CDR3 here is CASNHRIWLMSYGYTF. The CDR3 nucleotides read TGCGCCAGTAACCACAGGATATGGCTTATGTCCTATGGCTACACCTTC.

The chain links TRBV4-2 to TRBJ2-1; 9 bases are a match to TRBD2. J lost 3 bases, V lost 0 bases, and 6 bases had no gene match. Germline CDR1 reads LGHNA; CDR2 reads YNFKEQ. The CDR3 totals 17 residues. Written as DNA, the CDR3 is TGTGCCAGCAGCCAAGATCAAGAACTAGCGGGCTACAATGAGCAGTTCTTC. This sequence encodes CASSQDQELAGYNEQFF.

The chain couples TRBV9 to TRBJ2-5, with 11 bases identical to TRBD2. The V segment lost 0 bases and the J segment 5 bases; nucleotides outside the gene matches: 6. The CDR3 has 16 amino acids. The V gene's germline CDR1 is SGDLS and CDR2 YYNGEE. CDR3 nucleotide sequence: TGTGCCAGCAGCGTAGCTAGCGGGGGGTCCTCGGAGACCCAGTACTTC. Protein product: CASSVASGGSSETQYF.

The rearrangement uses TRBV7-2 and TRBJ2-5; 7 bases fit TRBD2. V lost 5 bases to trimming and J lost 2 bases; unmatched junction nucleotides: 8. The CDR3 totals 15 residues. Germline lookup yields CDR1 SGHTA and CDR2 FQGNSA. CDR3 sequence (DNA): TGTGCCAGCAGCCTCGGGACTACCCGACAAGAGACCCAGTACTTC. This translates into CASSLGTTRQETQYF.

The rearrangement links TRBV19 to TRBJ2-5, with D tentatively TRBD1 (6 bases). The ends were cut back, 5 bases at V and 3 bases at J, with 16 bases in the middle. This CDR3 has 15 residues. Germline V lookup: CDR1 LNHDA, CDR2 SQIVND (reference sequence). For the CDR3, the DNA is TGTGCCAGTAGTGCGGACAGCTTATGGAAAGAGACCCAGTACTTC. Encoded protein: CASSADSLWKETQYF. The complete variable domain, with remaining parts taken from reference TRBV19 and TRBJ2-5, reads DGGITQSPKYLFRKEGQNVTLSCEQNLNHDAMYWYRQDPGQGLRLIYYSQIVNDFQKGDIAEGYSVSREKKESFPLTVTSAQKNPTAFYLCASSADSLWKETQYFGPGTRLLVL.

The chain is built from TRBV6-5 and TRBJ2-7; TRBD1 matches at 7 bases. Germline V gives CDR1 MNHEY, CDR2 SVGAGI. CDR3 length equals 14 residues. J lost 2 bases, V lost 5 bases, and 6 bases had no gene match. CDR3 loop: CASSQRDSPYEQYF. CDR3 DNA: TGTGCCAGCAGTCAACGGGACAGTCCCTACGAGCAGTACTTC.